Listed below are T cell receptor beta chains from one sample, sequenced in a study of CD8+CD57+ T cells in acquired aplastic anemia. TCRdb re-derived calls from the reads in MiXCR, one entry per CDR3 protein. The repertoire holds hundreds of thousands of distinct CDR3 sequences, roughly 34% seen once, with nearly 0.85% in the top ten. The specimen sequenced was sorted CD4+, CD8+, or CD8+CD57+ T cells (not recorded which) from PBMCs. These receptors came from a human donor with aplastic anemia. The CDR3 runs from the conserved cysteine through the conserved F or W. The D gene is left open where the match is weak. Clone size is given for some rows only: seen once, a few or many times, or a class if the clone is expanded.

>TRBD1|TRBV4-1|few|TRBJ1-3
TGCGCCAGCGTGGGGGACAGGGGAGAAGGAAACACCATATATTTT
CASVGDRGEGNTIYF
>-|TRBV25-1|-|TRBJ1-2
TGTGCTCAGCGTCCAGGGAGTTTCTATGGCTACACCTTC
CAQRPGSFYGYTF
>-|TRBV5-1|many|TRBJ2-7
TGCGCCAGCAGCTTGGGTGGACACCCGTCGGACGAGCAGTACTTC
CASSLGGHPSDEQYF
>TRBD1|TRBV10-3|-|TRBJ1-6
TGTGCCATCAGTGCGGACAGGGGGTGGAATTCACCCCTCCACTTT
CAISADRGWNSPLHF
>-|TRBV29-1|many|TRBJ1-2
TGCAGCGCCGAGGGACTTGGTTCAGCGGGGGGCTACACCTTC
CSAEGLGSAGGYTF
>-|TRBV10-2|-|TRBJ1-5
TGCGCCAGTCAGGACAGTGGTAATCAGCCCCAGCATTTT
CASQDSGNQPQHF
>-|TRBV4-2|-|TRBJ1-1
TGTGCCAGCAGCCACTCGAGGGGAGCGAACACTGAAGCTTTCTTT
CASSHSRGANTEAFF
>TRBD2|TRBV12-3/TRBV12-4|-|TRBJ2-7
TGTGCCAGCAGTCTAAGCCAGGCTAGCGGGGACTACGAGCAGTACTTC
CASSLSQASGDYEQYF
>-|TRBV27|-|TRBJ1-5
TGTGCCAGCAGTTTTGGCCTCCATCAGCCCCAGCATTTT
CASSFGLHQPQHF
>TRBD1|TRBV30|-|TRBJ2-7
TGTGCCTGGAGTGGGATCCGGGACAGAAGCTCCTACGAGCAGTACTTC
CAWSGIRDRSSYEQYF
>-|TRBV20-1|few|TRBJ2-5
TGCAGTGCTGCCAGAGGAAGCGATGCTCTGGAGACCCAGTACTTC
CSAARGSDALETQYF
>-|TRBV3-1|few|TRBJ2-6
TGTGCCAGCAGCCAGACCTCTGGGGCCAACGTCCTGACTTTC
CASSQTSGANVLTF
>-|TRBV15|many|TRBJ2-5
TGTGCCACCAGCAGAGGAAAGGGGCCCTGGGAAGAGACCCAGTACTTC
CATSRGKGPWEETQYF
>TRBD2|TRBV27|-|TRBJ2-2
TGTGCCAGCCTGGGGGCGGGAGGCACCGGGGAGCTGTTTTTT
CASLGAGGTGELFF
>-|TRBV15|-|TRBJ1-5
TGTGCCACCAGCAGAGAGAAGGCAGGGAAAGGCAATCAGCCCCAGCATTTT
CATSREKAGKGNQPQHF
>TRBD1|TRBV2|many|TRBJ1-4
TGTGCCAGCAGTACACAGGGGGCGAAGGATAATGAAAAACTGTTTTTT
CASSTQGAKDNEKLFF
>-|TRBV3-1|-|TRBJ2-7
TGTGCCAGCAGCCAAGATCGTGCAGGGTCCGCCGAGCAGTACTTC
CASSQDRAGSAEQYF
>TRBD1|TRBV20-1|many|TRBJ1-6
TGCAGTGCTAGAGCTGGGACAGGGGGCGTCCGTAATTCACCCCTCCACTTT
CSARAGTGGVRNSPLHF
>-|TRBV15|-|TRBJ2-7
TGTGCCACCAGCAGGATTGGGCCGTTACGACTGGCGGGAACGGGCCCCGGGGACGAGCAGTACTTC
CATSRIGPLRLAGTGPGDEQYF
>TRBD1|TRBV11-3|-|TRBJ2-7
TGTGCCAGCAGCTGGGGGGACAGGAACTACGAGCAGTACTTC
CASSWGDRNYEQYF
>-|TRBV6-1|once|TRBJ1-1
TGTGCCAGCTCTATACGACTGGGCCCTGAAGCTTTCTTT
CASSIRLGPEAFF
>-|TRBV2|once|TRBJ1-2
TGTGCCAGCAGCTTCACATCGGGTAGGGACTATGGCTACACCTTC
CASSFTSGRDYGYTF
>-|TRBV20-1|few|TRBJ1-5
TGCAGTGCTAACAGGATACAGACCTCCAATCAGCCCCAGCATTTT
CSANRIQTSNQPQHF
>TRBD2|TRBV20-1|-|TRBJ2-5
TGCAGTGCTCGAGATCGGTTGACTAGCGGGAACCAAGAGACCCAGTACTTC
CSARDRLTSGNQETQYF
>-|TRBV10-1|-|TRBJ2-1
TGCGCCAGCAGTGAGATGGCCCAAGACTACAATGAGCAGTTCTTC
CASSEMAQDYNEQFF
>-|TRBV10-3|-|TRBJ1-4
TGTGCCATCAGTGAAACAGGAGGAAATGAAAAACTGTTTTTT
CAISETGGNEKLFF
>TRBD1|TRBV10-1|many|TRBJ2-7
TGCGCCAGCACCCACAGGGGCTGGCAGTACTTC
CASTHRGWQYF
>-|TRBV20-1|few|TRBJ2-2
TGCAGTGCTAGCGGGCTCACCGGGGAGCTGTTTTTT
CSASGLTGELFF
>-|TRBV5-4|-|TRBJ2-5
TGTGCCAGCAGCTCCACGACAGGAGAAGAGACCCAGTACTTC
CASSSTTGEETQYF
>-|TRBV29-1|once|TRBJ1-5
TGCAGCGTTGCAGGGGCAAATCAGCCCCAGCATTTT
CSVAGANQPQHF
>-|TRBV2|-|TRBJ2-7
TGTGCCACCACAGCGGCTGATTCCTACGAGCAGTACTTC
CATTAADSYEQYF
>-|TRBV5-6|-|TRBJ1-1
TGTGCCAGCAGCTTAGGACAAACAGTGAACACTGAAGCTTTCTTT
CASSLGQTVNTEAFF
>-|TRBV6-1|-|TRBJ1-4
TGTGCCAGCAGTGGACAGCCCACTAATGAAAAACTGTTTTTT
CASSGQPTNEKLFF
>TRBD1|TRBV7-1|-|TRBJ1-4
TGTGCCAGCAGCTGGAGTACAGGGGTAGGGGAAAAACTGTTTTTT
CASSWSTGVGEKLFF
>-|TRBV12-3/TRBV12-4|few|TRBJ1-1
TGTGCCAGCAGTTCCCCAGGGTCCGCTGAAGCTTTCTTT
CASSSPGSAEAFF
>-|TRBV19|many|TRBJ1-2
TGTGCCAGTAGTATTTTAAGGAGCGGCTACACCTTC
CASSILRSGYTF
>-|TRBV11-2|few|TRBJ2-2
TGTGCCAGCACCGGTGGGCTACCTAACACCGGGGAGCTGTTTTTT
CASTGGLPNTGELFF
>-|TRBV5-6|-|TRBJ1-5
TGTGCCAGCAGCTTGGGCCAGGGGAGGGCAGGTCAGCCCCAGCATTTT
CASSLGQGRAGQPQHF
>-|TRBV12-3/TRBV12-4|-|TRBJ2-7
TGTGCCAGCGGTACAGTATTAAACGAGCAGTACTTC
CASGTVLNEQYF
>TRBD1|TRBV2|-|TRBJ2-1
TGTGCCAGCAGCGGCAGGGGGCCAAACAATGAGCAGTTCTTC
CASSGRGPNNEQFF
>TRBD1|TRBV12-3/TRBV12-4|few|TRBJ1-2
TGTGCCAGCAGCCTGGGACAGGGGGAAGTTTATGGCTACACCTTC
CASSLGQGEVYGYTF